The 27 T cell receptor beta chains below all came from one sample that was sequenced in a study of cytomegalovirus exposure and HLA in healthy donors. Primers: 60 Vbeta forward and 13 Jbeta reverse. Generated by immunoSEQ multiplex PCR, the TCRdb table keeps only in-frame clones and is missing some. The sample records 90,000 to 130,000 clones, roughly 80% being singletons. The sample comprised PBMCs. These receptors all come from a man aged 30 to 45 in good health and CMV-seropositive.

The gene calls are TRBV10-1 and TRBJ1-5; the match to TRBD1 covers 9 bases. Per the germline V gene, CDR1 is WNHNN and CDR2 is SYGVQD (reference sequence). CDR3 length equals 13 residues. V dropped 6 bases and J dropped 7; count of bases not matched to a gene: 4. The DNA for the CDR3 is TGCGCCAGCAGCGCGGACAGGGGCCAGCCCCAGCATTTT. Amino acid sequence: CASSADRGQPQHF.

J is TRBJ1-4 and V is TRBV9; 8 bases line up with TRBD1. CDR1 SGDLS and CDR2 YYNGEE come from the germline V gene. The CDR3 consists of 14 residues. J lost 3 bases, V lost 6 bases, and 4 bases had no gene match. The CDR3 region has the DNA TGTGCCAGCAACAGGGGGGGGTCTAATGAAAAACTGTTTTTT. Translated: CASNRGGSNEKLFF.

V is TRBV5-1 and J is TRBJ1-2; a possible D gene is TRBD1 (5 bases). With 0 bases removed from V and 0 bases from J, the gap between germline ends came to 12 bases. CDR1 SGHRS and CDR2 YFSETQ come from the germline V gene. This CDR3 spans 16 amino acids. CDR3 protein: CASSLGVSRANYGYTF. DNA of the CDR3: TGCGCCAGCAGCTTGGGGGTCTCCAGGGCTAACTATGGCTACACCTTC.

This chain uses TRBV18 with TRBJ2-5, with D hard to call. The CDR3 has 16 residues. The germline gives CDR1 KGHSH, CDR2 LQKENI. V lost 2 bases and J lost 5, with 18 bases in between. CDR3 nucleotides: TGTGCCAGCTCACCAGGGCTTTGGTCCCCTCGGGAGACCCAGTACTTC. Residues: CASSPGLWSPRETQYF.

The V call is TRBV5-1, the J call TRBJ2-5, with 9 positions matching TRBD1. Trimming at V came to 4 bases and at J to 4 bases, leaving 5 bases not matched to a gene. The CDR3 sequence is 14 residues long. CDR1 is SGHRS, CDR2 YFSETQ, per germline. CDR3 coding DNA: TGCGCCAGCAGCCCCGGGACAGGGTCAGAGACCCAGTACTTC. This sequence encodes CASSPGTGSETQYF.

The chain combines TRBV30 with TRBJ2-4; 7 nucleotides line up with TRBD1. The CDR3 totals 13 residues. V lost 2 bases and J lost 6; bases outside the gene matches: 4. Per germline, CDR1 GTSNPN and CDR2 SVGIG (reference sequence). The CDR3 DNA reads as TGTGCCTGGAGTAGACAGGGCCGAAACATTCAGTACTTC. Protein product: CAWSRQGRNIQYF.

CDR3: CASSGLAAQETQYF. The CDR3 coding sequence is TGTGCCAGTAGTGGACTAGCGGCCCAAGAGACCCAGTACTTC. V gene TRBV19 combines with J gene TRBJ2-5; TRBD2 matches at 10 bases. The CDR3 sequence is 14 residues long. V dropped 5 bases and J dropped 1; count of bases not matched to a gene: 1. CDR1 LNHDA and CDR2 SQIVND come from the germline V gene (reference sequence).

This chain connects TRBV7-2 to TRBJ1-2; D is undetermined. The CDR3 consists of 17 residues. CDR1 and CDR2 (germline): SGHTA, FQGNSA. The V end was cut by 2 bases, the J end by 0 bases, with 16 bases between. The CDR3 protein is CASSLSFRLITNYGYTF. In DNA, the CDR3 is TGTGCCAGCAGCTTAAGTTTCCGACTAATAACTAACTATGGCTACACCTTC.

This chain uses TRBV6-4 with TRBJ1-2; 9 positions match TRBD1. The germline gives CDR1 MRHNA, CDR2 SNTAGT. J lost 8 bases, V lost 5 bases, and 9 bases had no gene match. CDR3 length: 14 residues. CDR3 in amino acids: CASSPEQGAAGYTF. In DNA form, the CDR3 reads TGTGCCAGCAGTCCCGAACAGGGGGCGGCGGGCTACACCTTC.

The gene calls are TRBV5-1 and TRBJ2-1; perhaps TRBD2 as D (6 bases). The germline V gene has CDR1 SGHRS and CDR2 YFSETQ. V was pared by 2 bases and J by 9 bases, with 15 bases between. The CDR3 is 14 residues long. DNA of the CDR3: TGCGCCAGCAGCTTATTCCCGGGAGAAGGTGAGCAGTTCTTC. As protein: CASSLFPGEGEQFF.

CDR3 DNA: TGCAGCGTTGGGGGCAGCGCTAACTATGGCTACACCTTC. As protein: CSVGGSANYGYTF. The rearrangement joins TRBV29-1 to TRBJ1-2; D is perhaps TRBD1 (5 bases). The CDR3 is made up of 13 amino acids. V lost 4 bases to trimming and J lost 0 bases, with 9 bases between them. Looked up from germline, CDR1 is SQVTM and CDR2 is ANQGSEA. The full variable domain, rest sourced from reference TRBV29-1 and TRBJ1-2, is SAVISQKPSRDICQRGTSLTIQCQVDSQVTMMFWYRQQPGQSLTLIATANQGSEATYESGFVIDKFPISRPNLTFSTLTVSNMSPEDSSIYLCSVGGSANYGYTFGSGTRLTVV.

V is TRBV11-3 and J is TRBJ2-1; D is uncertain. The germline gives CDR1 SGHNT, CDR2 YENEEA. V was pared by 4 bases and J by 5 bases, with 6 bases between. The CDR3 extends over 12 amino acids. CDR3 region: CASSYRDNEQFF. The CDR3 DNA follows: TGTGCCAGCAGCTACCGGGACAATGAGCAGTTCTTC.

The chain recombines TRBV5-4 with TRBJ1-3; the D gene is possibly TRBD1 (5 bases). The V end lost 3 bases, the J end lost 0 bases, and 13 bases lay between the germline ends. This CDR3 has 16 amino acids. Germline lookup yields CDR1 SGHNT and CDR2 YYREEE (reference sequence). The CDR3 reads CASSSGGARSGNTIYF. The CDR3, as DNA: TGTGCCAGCAGCTCAGGAGGGGCCCGCTCTGGAAACACCATATATTTT.

CDR3 bases: TGCGCCAGCAGCCAGACTAGCGGTCTCCAAGAGACCCAGTACTTC. Protein product: CASSQTSGLQETQYF. The rearrangement uses TRBV4-1 and TRBJ2-5; TRBD2 matches at 9 bases. The V and J ends lost 3 bases and 1 base, in that order; junction bases with no gene match: 3. The CDR3 spans 15 residues. CDR1 is MGHRA, CDR2 YSYEKL, per germline.

J is TRBJ2-1 and V is TRBV2; the D gene is possibly TRBD2 (6 bases). The V end was cut by 3 bases, the J end by 12 bases, with 21 bases between. CDR3 length: 15 amino acids. CDR1 is SNHLY and CDR2 is FYNNEI in the germline V gene. CDR3: CASSDGAGRYVGQFF. As DNA, the CDR3 is TGTGCCAGCAGTGATGGGGCGGGGCGGTACGTGGGGCAGTTCTTC.

This clone was seen a handful of times. The DNA of the CDR3 is TGCAGCGTTCTTACCTACAATGAGCAGTTCTTC. Protein product: CSVLTYNEQFF. The chain carries TRBV29-1 and TRBJ2-1, with unresolved D. Trimming stripped 5 bases from V and 2 bases from J, with 4 bases between. The CDR3 is 11 residues long. In germline, CDR1 is SQVTM, CDR2 ANQGSEA.

This clone was picked up one time. The CDR3 region has the DNA TGCGCCAGCAGCTTGGCGGGACAGGGCCACACTGAAGCTTTCTTT. This translates into CASSLAGQGHTEAFF. The chain combines TRBV5-1 with TRBJ1-1, with 9 bases that match TRBD1. The junction had 3 bases not matched to a gene; V was cut back by 0 bases and J by 3 bases. The CDR3 has 15 amino acids. The germline CDR1 and CDR2 sequences are SGHRS and YFSETQ.

The chain couples TRBV11-2 to TRBJ2-5; D perhaps matches TRBD1 (6 bases). TRBJ2-7 matches the DNA end more closely, so the J call is doubtful. There are 14 residues in the CDR3. CDR1 and CDR2 (germline): SGHAT, FQNNGV. CDR3 DNA sequence: TGTGCCAGCAGCTTCCGGGACATCTTCGACGAGCAGTACTTC. Amino acids: CASSFRDIFDEQYF.

This chain uses TRBV6-6 with TRBJ1-1; D might be TRBD1 (5 bases). The CDR3 has 15 residues. Trimming shortened V by 6 bases and J by 0 bases, and 14 bases separated the two germline ends. The germline CDR1 and CDR2 sequences are MNHNY and SVGAGI (reference sequence). The CDR3: CASRPYGHMNTEAFF. The DNA for the CDR3 is TGTGCCAGCAGACCCTACGGACACATGAACACTGAAGCTTTCTTT.

This clone was seen only once. The CDR3, as DNA: TGTGCCAGCCAGGGCTCGCTTGGCGAGCAGTACGTC. Its translation: CASQGSLGEQYV. The V and J genes are TRBV6-5 and TRBJ2-7; TRBD1 is a possible D gene (5 bases). The CDR3 spans 12 residues. The germline V and J ends were trimmed by 8 bases and 6 bases, with 14 bases remaining between them. Germline V gene sequence: CDR1 MNHEY, CDR2 SVGAGI.

V is TRBV7-8 and J is TRBJ2-2; weak D call: TRBD2 (7 bases). The germline gives CDR1 SGHVS, CDR2 FQNEAQ. The CDR3 spans 17 residues. V was cut by 3 bases and J by 4 bases, with 18 bases left in between. Here the CDR3 reads CASSLLAGGGGTGELFF. DNA of the CDR3: TGTGCCAGCAGCTTGTTAGCGGGCGGGGGCGGCACCGGGGAGCTGTTTTTT.

The chain joins TRBV10-3 to TRBJ2-5; the match to TRBD1 covers 9 bases. V lost 0 bases, J lost 1 base, and 3 bases stayed unmatched. The CDR3 runs 16 residues. Germline V lookup: CDR1 ENHRY, CDR2 SYGVKD. As DNA, the CDR3 is TGTGCCATCAGTGAGTCGACGACAGGGGGCCAAGAGACCCAGTACTTC. Its protein product is CAISESTTGGQETQYF.

This clone has only one observation. The chain joins TRBV9 to TRBJ1-4, with TRBD1 matching 7 bases. CDR1 is SGDLS and CDR2 is YYNGEE in the germline V gene. This CDR3 has 15 amino acids. J lost 2 bases, V lost 0 bases, and 1 base had no gene match. CDR3 sequence: CASSVGQGTNEKLFF. DNA for the CDR3: TGTGCCAGCAGCGTAGGACAGGGTACTAATGAAAAACTGTTTTTT.

The chain joins TRBV4-1 to TRBJ2-7; 11 bases are shared with TRBD2. Germline CDR1 and CDR2: MGHRA and YSYEKL. This CDR3 contains 16 residues. V was pared by 3 bases and J by 3 bases, with 7 bases of the junction left unmatched. The DNA of the CDR3 is TGCGCCAGCAGCCAGCACCTAGCGGGAGGCCTCTACGAGCAGTACGTC. It specifies CASSQHLAGGLYEQYV.

The CDR3 sequence: CATSSGTGGYSYNEQFF. In DNA form, the CDR3 reads TGTGCCACCAGCTCCGGGACAGGGGGCTACTCCTACAATGAGCAGTTCTTC. The J gene is TRBJ2-1, the V gene TRBV15, with 12 bases fitting TRBD1. The junction had 5 bases not matched to a gene; V was cut back by 5 bases and J by 0 bases. The V gene's germline CDR1 is LNHNV and CDR2 YYDKDF (reference sequence). The CDR3 contains 17 residues.

The chain combines TRBV7-8 with TRBJ2-3, with D perhaps TRBD1 (6 bases). V was trimmed by 2 bases and J by 0 bases, leaving 12 bases between them. The CDR3 extends over 16 amino acids. From germline, CDR1 is SGHVS and CDR2 FQNEAQ. CDR3 DNA sequence: TGTGCCAGCAGCTTATTGGGGGCGTTGAGCACAGATACGCAGTATTTT. Translation: CASSLLGALSTDTQYF.

The gene calls are TRBV5-1 and TRBJ2-5, with 9 bases matching TRBD2. The germline V gene encodes CDR1 SGHRS and CDR2 YFSETQ. The CDR3 contains 16 residues. The V and J ends lost 1 base and 5 bases, in that order; junction bases with no gene match: 9. CDR3 sequence (DNA): TGCGCCAGCAGCTTGTACGCGGGGGGGCCCGGGGAGACCCAGTACTTC. This codes for CASSLYAGGPGETQYF.